The 3 T cell receptor beta chains below were found in one sample sequenced in a study of blood T cell repertoires in COVID-19. This table comes from immunoSEQ multiplex PCR, and its TCRdb copy is limited to in-frame clones, with some not included. This table holds more than 65,000 clones, more than 80% found once. What was sequenced was peripheral blood. Source of these receptors: an elderly man with acute or convalescent COVID-19.

J is TRBJ1-2 and V is TRBV7-2, with no clear D. The germline V and J ends were trimmed by 0 bases and 2 bases, with 7 bases remaining between them. The V gene's germline CDR1 is SGHTA and CDR2 FQGNSA. The CDR3 is 14 residues long. The CDR3 protein is CASSLAMANYGYTF. The CDR3 coding sequence is TGTGCCAGCAGCTTAGCGATGGCCAACTATGGCTACACCTTC. Using reference TRBV7-2 and TRBJ1-2 for the parts outside the CDR3, the full variable domain is GAGVSQSPSNKVTEKGKDVELRCDPISGHTALYWYRQSLGQGLEFLIYFQGNSAPDKSGLPSDRFSAERTGGSVSTLTIQRTQQEDSAVYLCASSLAMANYGYTFGSGTRLTVV.

This clone occurred a few times. The chain links TRBV7-9 to TRBJ1-3; D is perhaps TRBD1 (5 bases). This CDR3 has 14 residues. Germline V lookup: CDR1 SEHNR, CDR2 FQNEAQ (reference sequence). V lost 3 bases and J lost 4, with 10 bases in between. The CDR3 sequence is CASSFSGDGNTIYF. Written as DNA, the CDR3 is TGTGCCAGCAGCTTTTCGGGGGACGGAAACACCATATATTTT.

V gene TRBV4-1 combines with J gene TRBJ1-1, with D uncertain. V lost 3 bases and J lost 0, with 8 bases in between. Germline assignment: CDR1 MGHRA and CDR2 YSYEKL. The CDR3 runs 14 residues. CDR3: CASSHVSVNTEAFF. Written as DNA, the CDR3 is TGCGCCAGCAGCCATGTTAGCGTGAACACTGAAGCTTTCTTT.